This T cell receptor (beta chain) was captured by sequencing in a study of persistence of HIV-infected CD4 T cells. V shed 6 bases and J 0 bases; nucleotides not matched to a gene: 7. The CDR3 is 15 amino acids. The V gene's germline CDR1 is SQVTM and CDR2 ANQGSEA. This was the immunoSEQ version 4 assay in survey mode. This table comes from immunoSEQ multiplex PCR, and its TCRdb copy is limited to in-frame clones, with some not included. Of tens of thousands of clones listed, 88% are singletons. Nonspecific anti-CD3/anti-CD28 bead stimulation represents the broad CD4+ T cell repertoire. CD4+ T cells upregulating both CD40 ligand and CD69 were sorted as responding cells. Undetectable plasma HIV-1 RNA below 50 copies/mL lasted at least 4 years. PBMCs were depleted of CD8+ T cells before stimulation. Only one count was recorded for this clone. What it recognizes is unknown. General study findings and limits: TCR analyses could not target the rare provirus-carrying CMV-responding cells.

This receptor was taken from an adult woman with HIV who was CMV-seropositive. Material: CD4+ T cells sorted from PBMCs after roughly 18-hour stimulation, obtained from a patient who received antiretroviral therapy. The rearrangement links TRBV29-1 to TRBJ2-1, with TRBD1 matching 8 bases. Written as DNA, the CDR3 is TGCAGCGTCCCCGTGGGGACAGGCTCCTACAATGAGCAGTTCTTC. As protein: CSVPVGTGSYNEQFF.